This TCR beta chain was profiled in a study of OX40 agonist ivuxolimab in advanced cancers. Study information: Three individuals attained partial responses, comprising one hepatocellular carcinoma case and two cutaneous melanoma cases. Study results and limitations: In a subset of nonresponders, normalized T-cell clonal expansion was also low.

Profiling relied on immunoSEQ multiplex PCR, and the TCRdb table lists in-frame clones only, not all of them. The table shows over 35,000 clones, with 80% occurring only once. The germline CDR1 and CDR2 sequences are MDHEN and SYDVKM. V lost 4 bases and J lost 0; bases outside the gene matches: 5. This CDR3 spans 15 amino acids. Turning to this clone: What it binds is not known.

This rearrangement joins TRBV28 to TRBJ1-1, with 7 bases identical to TRBD1. The source is an adult with an advanced solid tumor such as melanoma, head and neck, liver or kidney cancer. The input for sequencing was CD4+ or CD8+ T cells sorted from blood, taken in a trial of the OX40 agonist ivuxolimab. As DNA, the CDR3 is TGTGCCAGCAGTTACGTGGGACAGATGAACACTGAAGCTTTCTTT. Protein: CASSYVGQMNTEAFF.